The 13 T cell receptor beta chains listed next were all sequenced from one sample in a study of PD-L1 blockade in urothelial cancer. Profiling relied on immunoSEQ multiplex PCR, and the TCRdb table lists in-frame clones only, not all of them. The data show 80,000 to 100,000 clones, roughly 80% seen once. The specimen was PBMCs, collected around atezolizumab (anti-PD-L1) treatment. These receptors all come from a man aged 70 or older with urothelial cancer.

The rearrangement links TRBV25-1 to TRBJ1-1, with D possibly being TRBD1 (5 bases). V lost 7 bases to trimming and J lost 1 base, with 19 bases between them. The CDR3 contains 16 residues. CDR1 is MGHDK, CDR2 SYGVNS, per germline. For the CDR3, the DNA is TGTGCCAGCACCGAGGGGCGGGGAGGATGGAACACTGAAGCTTTCTTT. Encoded protein: CASTEGRGGWNTEAFF.

This sequence joins TRBV4-1 and TRBJ2-7; 9 bases align to TRBD1. The V gene end was trimmed by 1 base and the J gene end by 3 bases; junction bases not matched to a gene: 4. Per germline, CDR1 MGHRA and CDR2 YSYEKL. The CDR3 loop spans 15 amino acids. The CDR3: CASSQAGTGYYEQYF. The CDR3 bases are TGCGCCAGCAGCCAAGCGGGGACAGGGTACTACGAGCAGTACTTC.

CDR3 loop: CASRDSQSVSTQYF. The CDR3 coding sequence is TGTGCCAGTCGGGACAGCCAGTCAGTAAGTACGCAGTATTTT. This sequence joins TRBV19 and TRBJ2-3, with TRBD1 matching over 7 bases. CDR3 length: 14 amino acids. Germline trimming cut 8 bases from V and 8 bases from J; bases unmatched to any gene: 13. Germline CDR1 LNHDA, CDR2 SQIVND (reference sequence). Drawing the rest from reference TRBV19 and TRBJ2-3, the complete variable domain is DGGITQSPKYLFRKEGQNVTLSCEQNLNHDAMYWYRQDPGQGLRLIYYSQIVNDFQKGDIAEGYSVSREKKESFPLTVTSAQKNPTAFYLCASRDSQSVSTQYFGPGTRLTVL.

The V call is TRBV6-1, the J call TRBJ1-6; 7 bases match TRBD1. The V gene end was trimmed by 8 bases and the J gene end by 5 bases; junction bases not matched to a gene: 6. Germline CDR1 MNHNS, CDR2 SASEGT. The CDR3 is 14 amino acids. The CDR3: CASYPGGNNSPLHF. CDR3 in DNA: TGTGCCAGCTACCCAGGGGGTAATAATTCACCCCTCCACTTT.

The rearrangement joins TRBV6-5 to TRBJ2-5; D is unclear. The germline V gene has CDR1 MNHEY and CDR2 SVGAGI. This CDR3 spans 16 amino acids. V lost 4 bases and J 4 bases, leaving 19 bases between the germline ends. CDR3 region: CASSLPGPTWLETQYF. The CDR3, as DNA: TGTGCCAGCAGTTTACCAGGTCCGACGTGGCTAGAGACCCAGTACTTC.

The chain employs TRBV2 and TRBJ1-4; D unclear. V was pared by 5 bases and J by 0 bases, with 10 bases between. The CDR3 extends over 15 amino acids. Germline-derived CDR1 and CDR2 are SNHLY and FYNNEI. The CDR3 DNA follows: TGTGCCAGCAGTCCCTTCACTGCAACTAATGAAAAACTGTTTTTT. Translation gives CASSPFTATNEKLFF.

This rearrangement joins TRBV5-8 to TRBJ1-2; D uncertain. Trimming cost V 0 bases and J 8 bases, with 11 bases left between them. The CDR3 spans 13 residues. Germline V gene sequence: CDR1 SGHTS, CDR2 YDEGEE. In DNA, the CDR3 is TGTGCCAGCAGCTTGGAGCTGGTCCCCGGCTACACCTTC. It encodes CASSLELVPGYTF.

V and J are TRBV5-1 and TRBJ1-6; 9 bases align to TRBD1. This CDR3 is built from 14 residues. Losses at the gene ends were 0 bases for V and 11 bases for J; bases not matched to a gene: 3. Germline CDR1 and CDR2: SGHRS and YFSETQ. The CDR3 DNA reads TGCGCCAGCAGCTTGGGACAGGGGGTGACACCCCTCCACTTT. Its protein is CASSLGQGVTPLHF. The full variable domain, its missing parts supplied by reference TRBV5-1 and TRBJ1-6, is KAGVTQTPRYLIKTRGQQVTLSCSPISGHRSVSWYQQTPGQGLQFLFEYFSETQRNKGNFPGRFSGRQFSNSRSEMNVSTLELGDSALYLCASSLGQGVTPLHFGNGTRLTVT.

The rearrangement uses TRBV5-5 and TRBJ2-4; 12 bases fit TRBD2. The germline gives CDR1 SGHKS, CDR2 YYEKEE (reference sequence). The CDR3 runs to 19 residues. After removal of 0 bases from V and 3 bases from J, the junction contained 10 bases not matched to a gene. CDR3 amino acids: CASSLAPRTSGDNKNIQYF. In DNA form, the CDR3 reads TGTGCCAGCAGCTTGGCCCCTCGGACTAGCGGGGACAACAAAAACATTCAGTACTTC. Full variable domain (outside the CDR3, taken from reference TRBV5-5 and TRBJ2-4): DAGVTQSPTHLIKTRGQQVTLRCSPISGHKSVSWYQQVLGQGPQFIFQYYEKEERGRGNFPDRFSARQFPNYSSELNVNALLLGDSALYLCASSLAPRTSGDNKNIQYFGAGTRLSVL.

The chain combines TRBV29-1 with TRBJ2-1; 11 positions agree with TRBD2. Germline CDR1 reads SQVTM; CDR2 reads ANQGSEA. Germline trimming cut 4 bases from V and 9 bases from J; bases unmatched to any gene: 11. This CDR3 is built from 15 residues. As DNA, the CDR3 is TGCAGCGTTGGCTCAATAGCGGGAGGGCTTGTTGAGCAGTTCTTC. Encoded protein: CSVGSIAGGLVEQFF.

The chain has TRBV2 and TRBJ2-3; TRBD2 aligns across 9 bases. The length of the CDR3 is 15 residues. Per germline, CDR1 SNHLY and CDR2 FYNNEI. After removal of 6 bases from V and 2 bases from J, the junction contained 6 bases not matched to a gene. CDR3 in amino acids: CASRRLAEFTDTQYF. The CDR3 coding sequence is TGTGCCAGCAGACGACTAGCGGAGTTCACAGATACGCAGTATTTT.

This sequence joins TRBV7-9 and TRBJ2-1; tentatively, D is TRBD1 (5 bases). There are 17 residues in the CDR3. Trimming removed 3 bases from V and 7 bases from J, with 22 bases in between. CDR1 is SEHNR and CDR2 is FQNEAQ in the germline V gene (reference sequence). The CDR3 sequence: CASSFGLHRNPLNEQFF. CDR3 nucleotide sequence: TGTGCCAGCAGCTTTGGGCTTCACAGGAACCCCCTTAATGAGCAGTTCTTC.

The rearrangement uses TRBV6-5 and TRBJ1-2; 7 nucleotides agree with TRBD1. This CDR3 has 12 amino acids. Per the germline V gene, CDR1 is MNHEY and CDR2 is SVGAGI. Germline trimming cut 7 bases from V and 8 bases from J; bases unmatched to any gene: 7. The CDR3 sequence: CASTSNRGGYTF. CDR3 nucleotide sequence: TGTGCCAGCACTTCAAACAGGGGAGGCTACACCTTC.